The 21 T cell receptor beta chains below come from one sample, sequenced in a study of identical twins. TCRdb re-analysed the 5' RACE reads in MiXCR, keeping a single row per CDR3 protein. Found here are around 1.7 million distinct CDR3 sequences, under 35% of them singletons; the top ten hold roughly 0.3%. Sequencing was performed on cord blood. The source is a newborn girl in good health.

V is TRBV3-1 and J is TRBJ2-1, with D perhaps TRBD1 (6 bases). This CDR3 is built from 14 residues. Trimming removed 4 bases at V and 7 bases at J, with 14 bases between. Germline V gene sequence: CDR1 LGHDT, CDR2 YNNKEL (reference sequence). The DNA for the CDR3 is TGTGCCAGCAGCCGGGACACCCTAGGGAATGAGCAGTTCTTC. It yields the protein CASSRDTLGNEQFF.

The chain carries TRBV29-1 and TRBJ2-7; 8 bases match TRBD2. From germline, CDR1 is SQVTM and CDR2 ANQGSEA. Germline trimming cut 1 base from V and 0 bases from J; bases unmatched to any gene: 8. This CDR3 is built from 16 residues. CDR3 protein: CSVEGGVAGSSYEQYF. The CDR3 nucleotides read TGCAGCGTTGAAGGAGGAGTAGCGGGGAGCTCCTACGAGCAGTACTTC.

This clonotype was detected a few times. The chain has TRBV13 and TRBJ2-5; D is uncertain. The CDR3 has 15 residues. Trimming took off 5 bases at V and 0 bases at J, with 13 bases between the two ends. Germline V gives CDR1 PRHDT, CDR2 FYEKMQ (reference sequence). The chain's CDR3 is CASSASVQNQETQYF. CDR3 coding DNA: TGTGCCAGCAGCGCTTCTGTACAGAACCAAGAGACCCAGTACTTC.

The V call is TRBV3-1, the J call TRBJ2-5; TRBD1 agrees at 10 bases. Germline CDR1 LGHDT, CDR2 YNNKEL (reference sequence). Trimming removed 0 bases from V and 11 bases from J; junction bases left unmatched: 15. The CDR3 contains 17 residues. The CDR3 spells CASSQDQGTGAPNEQYF. The CDR3 DNA reads as TGTGCCAGCAGCCAAGATCAAGGGACAGGGGCCCCCAATGAGCAGTACTTC.

This clonotype occurred many times. This sequence joins TRBV28 and TRBJ2-7; D is possibly TRBD1 (5 bases). This CDR3 spans 13 amino acids. Trimming took 2 bases from V and 4 from J, leaving 9 bases between them. Per the germline V gene, CDR1 is MDHEN and CDR2 is SYDVKM. CDR3 DNA: TGTGCCAGCAGTTTAGGGGCCCTTTACGAGCAGTACTTC. As protein: CASSLGALYEQYF. Together with reference TRBV28 and TRBJ2-7, the CDR3 gives the full variable domain: DVKVTQSSRYLVKRTGEKVFLECVQDMDHENMFWYRQDPGLGLRLIYFSYDVKMKEKGDIPEGYSVSREKKERFSLILESASTNQTSMYLCASSLGALYEQYFGPGTRLTVT.

The rearrangement joins TRBV20-1 to TRBJ2-1; 8 bases line up with TRBD2. Looked up from germline, CDR1 is DFQATT and CDR2 is SNEGSKA (reference sequence). The CDR3 has 15 residues. V gave up 1 base and J gave up 1 base; unmatched junction bases: 3. CDR3 amino acids: CSARVSGRSYNEQFF. CDR3 DNA sequence: TGCAGTGCTAGAGTAAGCGGGAGATCCTACAATGAGCAGTTCTTC.

This clonotype was recorded a few times. This rearrangement joins TRBV29-1 to TRBJ2-7; D unclear. This CDR3 has 11 residues. The germline V gene encodes CDR1 SQVTM and CDR2 ANQGSEA. Trimming shortened V by 5 bases and J by 5 bases, and 10 bases separated the two germline ends. The CDR3 bases are TGCAGCGTTCTGGACGGTGACGAGCAGTACTTC. Residues: CSVLDGDEQYF.

V gene TRBV20-1 combines with J gene TRBJ1-6; tentative D call: TRBD1 (5 bases). This CDR3 region has 14 residues. In germline, CDR1 is DFQATT, CDR2 SNEGSKA (reference sequence). V was pared by 3 bases and J by 6 bases, with 12 bases between. The CDR3 coding sequence is TGCAGTGCTAGTATACAGGTTTCTAATTCACCCCTCCACTTT. Amino acids: CSASIQVSNSPLHF.

This rearrangement joins TRBV20-1 to TRBJ2-3; TRBD2 aligns across 7 bases. With V trimmed by 5 bases and J by 1 base, 6 bases remained unmatched. The CDR3 is made up of 14 amino acids. CDR1 and CDR2 from the germline V gene are DFQATT and SNEGSKA (reference sequence). The CDR3 DNA follows: TGCAGTGCTCACGCACGGGGGGGCACAGATACGCAGTATTTT. Its translation is CSAHARGGTDTQYF.

This clonotype was picked up a small number of times. The chain is built from TRBV20-1 and TRBJ2-1; D unresolved. The CDR3 is 13 amino acids. Germline loops: CDR1 DFQATT, CDR2 SNEGSKA (reference sequence). The V and J ends lost 4 bases and 7 bases respectively, with 14 bases between them. Written as DNA, the CDR3 is TGCAGTGCTAACCCCTCCAGCCGAAATGAGCAGTTCTTC. Its protein product is CSANPSSRNEQFF.

This clonotype was found a few times. The V call is TRBV4-2, the J call TRBJ1-1, with D hard to call. CDR3 length: 15 residues. The V gene lost 1 base and the J gene lost 5 bases, with 14 bases spanning the gap. Germline V gives CDR1 LGHNA, CDR2 YNFKEQ. Written as DNA, the CDR3 is TGTGCCAGCAGCCAAGTCGGACGGGTTTGGACTGAAGCTTTCTTT. Protein product: CASSQVGRVWTEAFF.

This clonotype was seen only a few times. The rearrangement joins TRBV6-5 to TRBJ2-3; 8 nucleotides agree with TRBD2. The CDR3 spans 16 residues. Germline V gene sequence: CDR1 MNHEY, CDR2 SVGAGI. V was pared by 5 bases and J by 1 base, with 8 bases of the junction left unmatched. CDR3 in amino acids: CASSPIAGRGTDTQYF. For the CDR3, the DNA is TGTGCCAGCAGTCCAATAGCGGGACGTGGCACAGATACGCAGTATTTT.

The V gene is TRBV14, the J gene TRBJ2-5; D uncertain. The assigned J gene may be wrong: the sequence end matches TRBJ2-1 better. The CDR3 sequence is 14 residues long. CDR1 and CDR2 (germline): SGHDN, FVKESK. DNA for the CDR3: TGTGCCAGCAGCCAAGACAGACCCAAAGAGACCCAGTTCTTC. Translated: CASSQDRPKETQFF.

With regard to this clonotype: Being one base from a much bigger clone, this may be a read error. This sequence joins TRBV29-1 and TRBJ1-2; D perhaps matches TRBD1 (6 bases). In germline, CDR1 is SQVTM, CDR2 ANQGSEA. The CDR3 covers 14 residues. CDR3 residues: CGATGTPQNYGYTF. The CDR3, as DNA: TGCGGCGCAACCGGGACACCCCAGAACTATGGCTACACCTTC.

Comments on this clonotype: The junction shows a germline mismatch at one end, possibly a read error. The chain has TRBV2 and TRBJ2-7; TRBD2 is a possible D gene (6 bases). This CDR3 is 16 amino acids long. CDR1 is SNHLY, CDR2 FYNNEI, per germline. The CDR3 DNA reads as TGTGCCGGCAGTGAAGCAGGAGGGCAGGGAGCCTACGAGCAGTACTTC. The encoded protein is CAGSEAGGQGAYEQYF.

On this clonotype itself: A much larger clonotype is one base distant, so this may be a read error. The rearrangement joins TRBV29-1 to TRBJ2-1, with TRBD1 matching over 8 bases. The V and J ends lost 6 bases and 10 bases, in that order; junction bases with no gene match: 11. Germline lookup yields CDR1 SQVTM and CDR2 ANQGSEA. The CDR3 totals 13 residues. CDR3 residues: CSVRTGSSYEQFF. The CDR3 DNA reads TGCAGCGTGAGGACAGGGAGCTCCTACGAGCAGTTCTTC.

This clonotype appeared a few times. The rearrangement links TRBV27 to TRBJ1-2; 7 bases are shared with TRBD1. Per the germline V gene, CDR1 is MNHEY and CDR2 is SMNVEV (reference sequence). This CDR3 is built from 14 residues. Losses at the gene ends were 4 bases for V and 2 bases for J; bases not matched to a gene: 4. For the CDR3, the DNA is TGTGCCAGCAGTTCCACACAGGGGAACTATGGCTACACCTTC. Its protein is CASSSTQGNYGYTF.

The gene calls are TRBV24-1 and TRBJ1-1; 9 bases are shared with TRBD1. This CDR3 comprises 15 residues. Germline trimming cut 2 bases from V and 3 bases from J; bases unmatched to any gene: 3. In germline, CDR1 is KGHDR, CDR2 SFDVKD. The CDR3: CATSDWGQGHTEAFF. The CDR3 bases are TGTGCCACCAGTGATTGGGGACAGGGACACACTGAAGCTTTCTTT.

This clonotype was recorded a few times. The chain has TRBV4-1 and TRBJ2-3; no reliable D call. The germline V and J ends were trimmed by 1 base and 2 bases, with 4 bases remaining between them. Germline V lookup: CDR1 MGHRA, CDR2 YSYEKL. The CDR3 length is 13 residues. The CDR3 DNA follows: TGCGCCAGCAGCCAAGCCTTCACAGATACGCAGTATTTT. Protein sequence: CASSQAFTDTQYF.

V is TRBV7-2 and J is TRBJ1-6; 7 bases fit TRBD1. The CDR3 totals 17 residues. V gave up 1 base and J gave up 0 bases; unmatched junction bases: 3. Germline lookup yields CDR1 SGHTA and CDR2 FQGNSA. The CDR3 spells CASSLETGSSYNSPLHF. In DNA form, the CDR3 reads TGTGCCAGCAGCTTAGAGACAGGGAGCTCCTATAATTCACCCCTCCACTTT.

In this sample, this clonotype turned up a few times. The rearrangement uses TRBV13 and TRBJ1-2; the D is unclear. Germline lookup yields CDR1 PRHDT and CDR2 FYEKMQ (reference sequence). Trimming stripped 5 bases from V and 4 bases from J, with 11 bases between. This CDR3 has 13 residues. CDR3 protein: CASSRLPFYGYTF. CDR3 bases: TGTGCCAGCAGCCGACTCCCCTTCTATGGCTACACCTTC.